This T cell receptor beta chain was recorded in a study of patients and donors after allogeneic stem cell transplantation (dated by TCRdb to 2020 to 2021). On this clonotype itself: The target of this receptor is not known. Within one base of it there is no much larger clone, and no base qualities were kept.

The library came from RT-PCR. The sequencing machine was a NextSeq 550. TCRdb ran its own pipeline on the public reads, namely fastp trimming at Q25 and MiXCR clone calling, and kept in-frame beta chains. Under each unique CDR3 protein, matching rows form one entry showing the most common genes and DNA. The sample table records 900,000 to 1,000,000 distinct CDR3 sequences; roughly 18% of these occur just once. The top ten constitute roughly 6% of the sample. According to the germline V gene, CDR1 reads LGHNA and CDR2 reads YNFKEQ. Germline trimming: 5 bases from V, 6 bases from J; junction bases outside gene matches: 17. Including cysteine and phenylalanine, the CDR3 has 18 amino acids. CDR3 DNA is the only sequence kept; it has 54 bases, read in frame from the first base.

The TCR sequence derives from a human donor who was either an allogeneic HSCT recipient or a stem cell or donor lymphocyte infusion donor (not recorded which). It is not recorded whose cells these are; they may come from a transplant donor. In this chain, TRBV4-2 is recombined with TRBJ2-3, and 10 bases in between align with TRBD2. The sequencing input was blood, either unsorted or a sorted T cell fraction (not recorded which). The CDR3 reads as follows: CASSIRARIGTSADTQYF. The nucleotide sequence reads TGTGCCAGCAGCATCCGAGCCCGTATCGGGACTAGCGCCGATACGCAGTATTTT.